A selection of T cell receptor beta chains follows, all from one sample in a study of blood T cell repertoires in COVID-19. Profiling relied on immunoSEQ multiplex PCR, and the TCRdb table lists in-frame clones only, not all of them. The repertoire holds about 200,000 clones, with roughly 90% as singletons. What was sequenced was peripheral blood. Receptors originate from a man aged 45-65 years with acute or convalescent COVID-19. The CDR3 runs from the conserved cysteine through the conserved F or W. D genes are given only for firm matches. Clone size appears in some rows only: once, few, many, or a class for an expanded clone.

V gene,J gene,CDR3 length,D gene,clone size,CDR3 DNA,CDR3 protein
TRBV18,TRBJ1-1,13,.,.,TGTGCCAGCTCGCCGGGACAGAACACTGAAGCTTTCTTT,CASSPGQNTEAFF
TRBV7-2,TRBJ2-1,14,.,few,TGTGCCAGCAGCCCCCGAGAAGAGTACAATGAGCAGTTCTTC,CASSPREEYNEQFF
TRBV5-8,TRBJ2-5,16,TRBD1,.,TGTGCCAGCAGCCGCAGCCGGGACAGGGTCGTTGGGACCCAGTACTTC,CASSRSRDRVVGTQYF
TRBV5-1,TRBJ2-5,15,.,.,TGCGCCAGCAGCTTGGCGGTGGGGGCGAGAGAGACCCAGTACTTC,CASSLAVGARETQYF
TRBV28,TRBJ2-7,13,.,.,TGTGCCAGCAGTGTGGGCACTCCTACGATACAGTACTTC,CASSVGTPTIQYF
TRBV5-5,TRBJ2-7,16,TRBD1,once,TGTGCCAGCAGCTATCTGACAGGGTTCCTGCCATACGAGCAGTACTTC,CASSYLTGFLPYEQYF
TRBV28,TRBJ2-7,17,.,.,TGTGCCAGCAGTTTAATATCAGGGCACCGGACTATCTACGAGCAGTACTTC,CASSLISGHRTIYEQYF
TRBV29-1,TRBJ2-7,13,.,.,TGCAGCGTTGTACAGGGTCCTCCCTACGAGCAGTACTTC,CSVVQGPPYEQYF
TRBV7-2,TRBJ2-2,19,TRBD2,.,TGTGCCAGCAGCTTAGACTGGACTAGCGGGGCTTCGATCGCCGGGGAGCTGTTTTTT,CASSLDWTSGASIAGELFF
TRBV7-2,TRBJ2-3,16,TRBD1,.,TGTGCCAGCAGCTTACAGGGGGCCCCTAGCACAGATACGCAGTATTTT,CASSLQGAPSTDTQYF
TRBV7-9,TRBJ1-1,15,.,.,TGTGCCAGCAGCTCCCGGGGAAAGGGGGTTACTGAAGCTTTCTTT,CASSSRGKGVTEAFF
TRBV19,TRBJ2-3,15,TRBD1,.,TGTGCCAGTAGTTTACAGGGGGCCAGCACAGATACGCAGTATTTT,CASSLQGASTDTQYF
TRBV5-6,TRBJ2-7,15,TRBD1,.,TGTGCCAGCAGCACTCCGACAGGGGGGACCTACGAGCAGTACTTC,CASSTPTGGTYEQYF
TRBV9,TRBJ1-2,12,TRBD1,.,TGTGCCTCTAGCGCAGGGGGCTATGGCTACACCTTC,CASSAGGYGYTF
TRBV7-8,TRBJ1-6,16,.,.,TGTGCCAGCAGCACTTCGAGGGGGACCCATAATTCACCCCTCCACTTT,CASSTSRGTHNSPLHF
TRBV7-6,TRBJ2-1,17,TRBD2,once,TGTGCCAGCAGCTCCTTACTAGCGGGAGTCTCCTACAATGAGCAGTTCTTC,CASSSLLAGVSYNEQFF
TRBV3-1/TRBV3-2,TRBJ2-6,18,TRBD1,.,TGTGCCAGCAGCCACCCAACAGGGGATCGCTCTGGGGCCAACGTCCTGACTTTC,CASSHPTGDRSGANVLTF
TRBV28,TRBJ2-2,14,TRBD1,.,TGTGCCAGCAGTGAAGGGGGCGGTACCGGGGAGCTGTTTTTT,CASSEGGGTGELFF
TRBV5-6,TRBJ2-3,15,TRBD2,.,TGTGCCAGCAGCAAGGGACTAGCGGGGTTAGATACGCAGTATTTT,CASSKGLAGLDTQYF